This TCR beta chain was documented in a study of response to subunit inactivated influenza vaccine. TCRdb recomputed calls from the RT-PCR reads with MiXCR, one row per CDR3 protein. The sample has 400,000 to 650,000 distinct CDR3 sequences, roughly 7.9% seen once. Many counts were recorded for this clonotype. Germline CDR1 reads MNHNS; CDR2 reads SASEGT. V shed 7 bases, J shed 0 bases, and the junction held 4 bases outside the gene matches. CDR3 length: 15 amino acids. This TCR was recovered from a man in his fifties or sixties who received an inactivated influenza vaccine. The sequencing here drew on PBMCs from blood, taken 23 to 25 months after vaccination. The rearrangement uses TRBV6-1 and TRBJ2-1, with 9 bases matching TRBD2. The CDR3 is CASIHSGSSYNEQFF. The CDR3 region has the DNA TGTGCCAGCATACATAGCGGGAGCTCCTACAATGAGCAGTTCTTC.